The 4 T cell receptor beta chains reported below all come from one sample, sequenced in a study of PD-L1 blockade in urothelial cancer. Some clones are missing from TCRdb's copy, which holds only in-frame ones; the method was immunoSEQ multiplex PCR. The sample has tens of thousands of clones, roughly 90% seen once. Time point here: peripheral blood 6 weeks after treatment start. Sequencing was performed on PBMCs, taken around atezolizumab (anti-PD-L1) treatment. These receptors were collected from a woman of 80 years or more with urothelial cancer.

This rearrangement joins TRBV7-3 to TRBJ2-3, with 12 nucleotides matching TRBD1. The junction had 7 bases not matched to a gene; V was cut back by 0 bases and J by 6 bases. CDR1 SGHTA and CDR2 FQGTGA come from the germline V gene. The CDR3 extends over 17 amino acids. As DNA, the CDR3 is TGTGCCAGCAGCTTAACCGGGACAGGGGGCGCGGGGGATACGCAGTATTTT. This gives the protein CASSLTGTGGAGDTQYF.

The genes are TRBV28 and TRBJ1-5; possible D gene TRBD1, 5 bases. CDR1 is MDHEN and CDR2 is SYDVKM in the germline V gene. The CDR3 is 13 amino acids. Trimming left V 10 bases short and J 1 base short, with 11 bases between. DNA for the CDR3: TGTGCCACGGGACTGCCCAGCAATCAGCCCCAGCATTTT. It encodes CATGLPSNQPQHF.

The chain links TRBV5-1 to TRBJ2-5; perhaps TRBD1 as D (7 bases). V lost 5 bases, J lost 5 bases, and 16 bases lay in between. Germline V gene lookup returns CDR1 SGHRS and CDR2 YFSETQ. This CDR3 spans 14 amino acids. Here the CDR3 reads CASRSRGVSETQYF. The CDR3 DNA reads TGCGCCAGCAGGAGCAGGGGGGTTTCGGAGACCCAGTACTTC.

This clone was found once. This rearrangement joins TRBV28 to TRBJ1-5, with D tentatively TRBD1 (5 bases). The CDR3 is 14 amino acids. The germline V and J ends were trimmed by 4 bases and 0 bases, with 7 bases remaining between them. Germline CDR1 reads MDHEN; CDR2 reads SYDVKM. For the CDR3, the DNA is TGTGCCAGCAGTTCGACAGTTAGCAATCAGCCCCAGCATTTT. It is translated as CASSSTVSNQPQHF.